The TCR beta chain described here comes from a study of PD-L1 blockade in urothelial cancer. For the study at large: The authors examined blood 3 weeks (second dose) and 6 weeks after treatment start.

Every PCR got spiked synthetic TCR analog templates. Sequencing was performed with immunoSEQ multiplex PCR; in TCRdb, only in-frame clones are kept and a portion is missing. This sample carries approximately 110,000 clones, 70% to 85% of them seen once, and the ten largest clones take about 2.6%. General study findings and limits: Tumor-linked clones in blood grew more by 3 weeks in durable-benefit patients.

V shed 4 bases and J 4 bases; nucleotides not matched to a gene: 9. Germline loops: CDR1 SGHRS, CDR2 YFSETQ. This CDR3 has 16 residues. On this clone: The antigen remains undetermined.

The source is a man over 45 with urothelial cancer. Source: PBMCs, taken around atezolizumab (anti-PD-L1) treatment. The V and J genes are TRBV5-1 and TRBJ2-1; the match to TRBD2 covers 9 bases. CDR3 sequence (DNA): TGCGCCAGCAGCGTTTCGACTAGCGGACCTTACAATGAGCAGTTCTTC. Translated: CASSVSTSGPYNEQFF. Variable domain in full (rest from reference TRBV5-1 and TRBJ2-1): KAGVTQTPRYLIKTRGQQVTLSCSPISGHRSVSWYQQTPGQGLQFLFEYFSETQRNKGNFPGRFSGRQFSNSRSEMNVSTLELGDSALYLCASSVSTSGPYNEQFFGPGTRLTVL.